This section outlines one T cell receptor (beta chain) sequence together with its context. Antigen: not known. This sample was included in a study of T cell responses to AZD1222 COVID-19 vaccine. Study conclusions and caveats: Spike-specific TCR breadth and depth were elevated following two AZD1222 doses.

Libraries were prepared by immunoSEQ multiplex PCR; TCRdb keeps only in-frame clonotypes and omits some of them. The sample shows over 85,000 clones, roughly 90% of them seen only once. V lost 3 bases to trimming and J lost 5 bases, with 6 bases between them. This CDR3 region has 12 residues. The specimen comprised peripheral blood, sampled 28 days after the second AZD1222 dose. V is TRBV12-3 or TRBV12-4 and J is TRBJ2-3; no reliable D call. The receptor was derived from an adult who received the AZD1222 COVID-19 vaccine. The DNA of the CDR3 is TGTGCCAGCAGTTTCGGTATAGATACGCAGTATTTT. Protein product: CASSFGIDTQYF.